This T cell receptor beta chain was sequenced in a study of blood T cell repertoires in COVID-19. The length of the CDR3 is 16 residues. The germline V gene encodes CDR1 SGHVS and CDR2 FQNEAQ. Unmatched junction bases numbered 11, after V lost 8 bases and J lost 0 bases. In the source study's methods: Amplification with reference gene primers provided the estimates of nucleated cell counts. Assay used: immunoSEQ multiplex PCR; TCRdb lists only in-frame clones, some missing. Clone size and V and J calls were adopted from that table, with D and trimming inferred from the DNA. The table includes 250,000 to 300,000 clones, 86% detected once.

V gene TRBV7-8 combines with J gene TRBJ2-3; 7 nucleotides agree with TRBD2. The sequence was collected from a man younger than 40 with active or convalescent COVID-19. Sequenced sample: peripheral blood. The CDR3 region is CASLMGRGLSTDTQYF. As DNA, the CDR3 is TGTGCCAGCCTGATGGGGCGGGGGTTAAGCACAGATACGCAGTATTTT.